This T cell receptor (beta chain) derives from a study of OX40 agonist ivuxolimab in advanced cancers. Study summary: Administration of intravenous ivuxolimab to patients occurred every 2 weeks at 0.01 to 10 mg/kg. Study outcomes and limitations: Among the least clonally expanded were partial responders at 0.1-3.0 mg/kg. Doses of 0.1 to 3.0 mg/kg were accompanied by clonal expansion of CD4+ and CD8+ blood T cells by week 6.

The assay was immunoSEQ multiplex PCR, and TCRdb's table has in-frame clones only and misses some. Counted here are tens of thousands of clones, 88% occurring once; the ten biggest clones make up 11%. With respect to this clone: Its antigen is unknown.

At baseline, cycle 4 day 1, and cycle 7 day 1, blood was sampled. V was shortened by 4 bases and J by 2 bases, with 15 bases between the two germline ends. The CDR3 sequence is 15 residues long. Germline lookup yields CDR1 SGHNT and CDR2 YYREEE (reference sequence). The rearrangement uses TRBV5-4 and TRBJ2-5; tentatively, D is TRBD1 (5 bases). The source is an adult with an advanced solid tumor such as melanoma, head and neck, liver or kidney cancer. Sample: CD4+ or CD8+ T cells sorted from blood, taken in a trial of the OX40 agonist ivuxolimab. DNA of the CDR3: TGTGCCAGCAGCCTACAGGCCTTGTGGCAAGAGACCCAGTACTTC. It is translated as CASSLQALWQETQYF.